The next 20 T cell receptor beta chains were all read from a single sample in a study of PD-1 blockade in classical Hodgkin lymphoma. Documented time point: cycle 4 day 1 (C4D1), after more than five weeks of nivolumab. Each of the patients experienced relapse following autologous stem cell transplantation, and their brentuximab vedotin exposure differed. The protocol was immunoSEQ multiplex PCR, while the TCRdb copy is restricted to in-frame clones and leaves out a portion. The sample holds 99,000 or so clones, about nine tenths seen once. Here the sequenced sample was peripheral blood mononuclear cells (PBMCs), taken before the fourth cycle of nivolumab. The receptors originated from a human donor with classical Hodgkin lymphoma.

This clone has just one count. The chain couples TRBV27 to TRBJ2-1, with TRBD2 identical over 13 bases. The CDR3 has 18 amino acids. V lost 7 bases to trimming and J lost 2 bases; unmatched junction nucleotides: 11. Germline loops: CDR1 MNHEY, CDR2 SMNVEV (reference sequence). CDR3 in amino acids: CASTKGLAGRTTYNEQFF. The CDR3 coding sequence is TGTGCCAGCACTAAGGGACTAGCGGGACGAACTACCTACAATGAGCAGTTCTTC.

The CDR3 DNA reads as TGTGCCAGCAGCCTGACTGCTGGGGCCGAGACCCAGTACTTC. It translates to CASSLTAGAETQYF. This sequence joins TRBV9 and TRBJ2-5, with a possible D match to TRBD1 (5 bases). CDR1 SGDLS and CDR2 YYNGEE come from the germline V gene. The CDR3 spans 14 residues. Trimming pared 4 bases from V and 5 bases from J, leaving 15 bases between.

The CDR3 spells CASSQGLGGEDGYTF. CDR3 nucleotides: TGCGCCAGCAGCCAAGGTTTGGGGGGAGAGGATGGCTACACCTTC. The gene calls are TRBV4-3 and TRBJ1-2; weak D call: TRBD1 (5 bases). The CDR3 is 15 residues long. CDR1 LGHNA and CDR2 YSLEER come from the germline V gene. The V gene lost 1 base and the J gene lost 6 bases, with 15 bases spanning the gap.

The rearrangement links TRBV30 to TRBJ1-4; perhaps TRBD1 as D (5 bases). The CDR3 covers 15 residues. CDR1 is GTSNPN and CDR2 is SVGIG in the germline V gene (reference sequence). V gave up 0 bases and J gave up 8 bases, with 16 bases separating them. CDR3 sequence: CAWSVGQGLWEKLFF. CDR3 bases: TGTGCCTGGAGTGTGGGGCAGGGTTTATGGGAAAAACTGTTTTTT.

CDR3 loop: CARRQGDYEQYF. CDR3 coding DNA: TGTGCCAGAAGACAGGGGGACTACGAGCAGTACTTC. The J gene is TRBJ2-7, the V gene TRBV6-5; 9 nucleotides match TRBD1. The ends lost 9 bases at V and 3 bases at J; junction bases unmatched: 3. The CDR3 is made up of 12 amino acids. CDR1 and CDR2 from the germline V gene are MNHEY and SVGAGI.

The rearrangement links TRBV7-2 to TRBJ1-2; D gene ambiguous. Trimming removed 0 bases at V and 6 bases at J, with 17 bases between. This CDR3 has 16 residues. The V gene's germline CDR1 is SGHTA and CDR2 FQGNSA. CDR3 DNA sequence: TGTGCCAGCAGCTTAGCGCCAGTTTCTCCTAGGAATGGCTACACCTTC. The encoded protein is CASSLAPVSPRNGYTF.

The chain joins TRBV30 to TRBJ1-4; possible D gene TRBD1, 5 bases. The CDR3 is 12 residues long. Germline V CDR1 and CDR2: GTSNPN, SVGIG (reference sequence). V was shortened by 2 bases and J by 8 bases, with 9 bases between the two germline ends. The CDR3 sequence: CAWSRDLEKLFF. The CDR3 bases are TGTGCCTGGAGTCGGGACCTAGAAAAACTGTTTTTT.

V gene TRBV4-1 combines with J gene TRBJ1-3; D gene unclear. The CDR3 contains 15 residues. V lost 1 base and J lost 0, with 7 bases in between. Germline values: CDR1 MGHRA, CDR2 YSYEKL. The CDR3 sequence is CASSQGTVSGNTIYF. CDR3 sequence (DNA): TGCGCCAGCAGCCAAGGGACTGTCTCTGGAAACACCATATATTTT.

This chain links TRBV19 with TRBJ1-3, with 8 bases identical to TRBD1. Trimming took 6 bases from V and 2 from J; bases not matched to a gene: 3. This CDR3 region has 14 residues. Germline V gene sequence: CDR1 LNHDA, CDR2 SQIVND (reference sequence). The CDR3 sequence is CASSPTGAGNTIYF. The DNA for the CDR3 is TGTGCCAGTAGCCCGACAGGGGCTGGAAACACCATATATTTT.

The chain joins TRBV6-4 to TRBJ2-2, with D unresolved. The CDR3 covers 14 residues. V shed 6 bases and J shed 1 base, with 9 bases lying between them. Germline CDR1 is MRHNA and CDR2 is SNTAGT. Here the CDR3 reads CASRGLGNTGELFF. DNA of the CDR3: TGTGCCAGCAGGGGTCTCGGGAACACCGGGGAGCTGTTTTTT.

The chain couples TRBV10-3 to TRBJ2-7; 9 bases align to TRBD2. Germline V gene data show CDR1 as ENHRY and CDR2 as SYGVKD. With V trimmed by 2 bases and J by 3 bases, 8 bases remained unmatched. The CDR3 length is 16 residues. As DNA, the CDR3 is TGTGCCATCAGTGAGCCGACTAGCGGACGGGTCTACGAGCAGTACTTC. As protein: CAISEPTSGRVYEQYF.

The chain couples TRBV19 to TRBJ2-7; D remains ambiguous. The ends were cut back, 4 bases at V and 4 bases at J, with 14 bases in the middle. The CDR3 loop spans 14 amino acids. Germline V lookup: CDR1 LNHDA, CDR2 SQIVND (reference sequence). CDR3 protein: CASSTSADGYEQYF. In DNA form, the CDR3 reads TGTGCCAGTAGTACGAGCGCGGACGGTTACGAGCAGTACTTC.

The chain couples TRBV2 to TRBJ2-7, with 7 bases aligning to TRBD2. Germline CDR1 and CDR2: SNHLY and FYNNEI. After removal of 8 bases from V and 0 bases from J, the junction contained 13 bases not matched to a gene. This CDR3 is built from 16 residues. The CDR3 spells CASGSTTSVSSYEQYF. The CDR3 region has the DNA TGTGCCAGCGGATCAACTACTAGCGTTAGCTCCTACGAGCAGTACTTC.

The chain combines TRBV27 with TRBJ2-3, with 7 bases aligning to TRBD1. The CDR3 sequence is 15 residues long. V lost 2 bases to trimming and J lost 3 bases; unmatched junction nucleotides: 5. Germline V lookup: CDR1 MNHEY, CDR2 SMNVEV (reference sequence). The CDR3, as DNA: TGTGCCAGCAGTTTAAGGGGGCTGAGGACAGATACGCAGTATTTT. Its translation: CASSLRGLRTDTQYF.

This clone came up once. The genes are TRBV9 and TRBJ2-1; D might be TRBD2 (6 bases). The CDR3 has 15 residues. CDR1 SGDLS and CDR2 YYNGEE come from the germline V gene. Trimming cost V 7 bases and J 0 bases, with 14 bases left between them. CDR3 residues: CASGKGGFSYNEQFF. The CDR3 coding sequence is TGTGCCAGCGGAAAGGGAGGCTTCTCCTACAATGAGCAGTTCTTC.

This chain joins TRBV5-1 and TRBJ2-7, with 7 bases identical to TRBD2. The V gene's germline CDR1 is SGHRS and CDR2 YFSETQ. V lost 6 bases, J lost 0 bases, and 3 bases stayed unmatched. This CDR3 contains 13 residues. The CDR3 DNA follows: TGCGCCAGCAAAAGCGGGACCTCCTACGAGCAGTACTTC. Amino acids: CASKSGTSYEQYF.

This clone has just one count. This chain connects TRBV5-5 to TRBJ1-5, with D possibly TRBD1 on 5 matching bases. The germline V gene encodes CDR1 SGHKS and CDR2 YYEKEE (reference sequence). V shed 4 bases and J shed 6 bases, with 20 bases lying between them. CDR3 length: 16 amino acids. The CDR3, as DNA: TGTGCCAGCAGCGGAGGGACCCCCGTAAACATTCAGCCCCAGCATTTT. Amino acids: CASSGGTPVNIQPQHF. The full variable domain, rest sourced from reference TRBV5-5 and TRBJ1-5, is DAGVTQSPTHLIKTRGQQVTLRCSPISGHKSVSWYQQVLGQGPQFIFQYYEKEERGRGNFPDRFSARQFPNYSSELNVNALLLGDSALYLCASSGGTPVNIQPQHFGDGTRLSIL.

The rearrangement joins TRBV19 to TRBJ2-1; D unresolved. Germline loops: CDR1 LNHDA, CDR2 SQIVND (reference sequence). V was pared by 1 base and J by 4 bases, with 8 bases between. This CDR3 is built from 14 residues. The CDR3 DNA sequence: TGTGCCAGTAGTATAGTTGGAGAATACAATGAGCAGTTCTTC. Encoded protein: CASSIVGEYNEQFF.

This sequence joins TRBV11-3 and TRBJ1-1, with no clear D. The V gene lost 5 bases and the J gene lost 1 base, with 14 bases spanning the gap. Germline V lookup: CDR1 SGHNT, CDR2 YENEEA. This CDR3 is built from 15 residues. CDR3 nucleotides: TGTGCCAGCAGCGCTTCCTTCGACGGGAACACTGAAGCTTTCTTT. Amino acids: CASSASFDGNTEAFF.

The V and J genes are TRBV9 and TRBJ1-1; unclear D gene. This CDR3 region has 12 residues. The germline V gene has CDR1 SGDLS and CDR2 YYNGEE. Trimming removed 0 bases at V and 2 bases at J, with 2 bases between. For the CDR3, the DNA is TGTGCCAGCAGCGTAGACAACACTGAAGCTTTCTTT. It encodes CASSVDNTEAFF.